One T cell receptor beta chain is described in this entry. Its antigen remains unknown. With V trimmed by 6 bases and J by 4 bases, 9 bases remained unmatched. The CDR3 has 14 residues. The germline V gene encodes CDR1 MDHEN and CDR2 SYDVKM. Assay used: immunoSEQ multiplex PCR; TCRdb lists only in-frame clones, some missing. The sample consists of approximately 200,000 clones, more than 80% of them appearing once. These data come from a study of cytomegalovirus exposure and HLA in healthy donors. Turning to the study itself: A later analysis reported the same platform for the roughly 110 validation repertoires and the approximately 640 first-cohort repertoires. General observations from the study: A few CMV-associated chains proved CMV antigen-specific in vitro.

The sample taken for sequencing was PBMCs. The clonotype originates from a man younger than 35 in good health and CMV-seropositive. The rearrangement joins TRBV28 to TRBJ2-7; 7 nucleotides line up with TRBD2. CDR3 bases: TGTGCCAGCAGCCCTCTAGCGGTACGTTACGAGCAGTACTTC. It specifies CASSPLAVRYEQYF.